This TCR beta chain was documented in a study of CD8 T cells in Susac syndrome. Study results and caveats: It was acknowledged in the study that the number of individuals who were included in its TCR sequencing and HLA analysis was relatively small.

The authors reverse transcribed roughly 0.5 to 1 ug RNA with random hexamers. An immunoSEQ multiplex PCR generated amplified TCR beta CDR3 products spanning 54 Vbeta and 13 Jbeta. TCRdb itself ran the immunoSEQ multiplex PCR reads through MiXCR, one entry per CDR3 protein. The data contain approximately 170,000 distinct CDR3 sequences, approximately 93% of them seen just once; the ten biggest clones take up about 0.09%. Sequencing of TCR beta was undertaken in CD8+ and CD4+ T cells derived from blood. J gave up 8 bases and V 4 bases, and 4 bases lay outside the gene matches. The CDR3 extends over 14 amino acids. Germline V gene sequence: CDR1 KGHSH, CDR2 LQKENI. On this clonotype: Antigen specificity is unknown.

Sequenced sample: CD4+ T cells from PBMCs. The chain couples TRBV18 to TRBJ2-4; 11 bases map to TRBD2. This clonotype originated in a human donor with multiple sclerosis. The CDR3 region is CASSRTSGRDIQYF. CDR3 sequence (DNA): TGTGCCAGCTCACGAACTAGCGGGAGAGACATTCAGTACTTC.